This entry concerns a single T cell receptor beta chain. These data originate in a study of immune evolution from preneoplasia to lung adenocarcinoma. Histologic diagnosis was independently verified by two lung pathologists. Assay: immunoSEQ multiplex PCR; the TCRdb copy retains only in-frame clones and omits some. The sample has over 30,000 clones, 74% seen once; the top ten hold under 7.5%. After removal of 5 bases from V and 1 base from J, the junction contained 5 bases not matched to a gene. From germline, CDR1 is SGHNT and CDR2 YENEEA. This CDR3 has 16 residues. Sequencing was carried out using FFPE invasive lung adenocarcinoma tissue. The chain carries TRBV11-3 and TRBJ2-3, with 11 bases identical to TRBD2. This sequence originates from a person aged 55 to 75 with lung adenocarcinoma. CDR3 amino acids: CASSRSGRGGTDTQYF. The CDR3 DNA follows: TGTGCCAGCAGCCGTAGCGGGAGGGGTGGCACAGATACGCAGTATTTT.